These T cell receptor beta chains were read from a single sample in a study of human T cells and chemical hapten exposure. MiXCR, applied by TCRdb to the RACE reads, yields one record per CDR3 protein. The repertoire includes under 100,000 distinct CDR3 sequences, roughly a tenth of them detected once, and 2% to 2.5% sits in the top ten. The source material was whole blood, sampled in connection with sensitization to the hapten diphenylcyclopropenone (DPC). These receptors were collected from a woman aged 25 to 45 with alopecia areata. Some clones in this sample may be carry-over from other donors' samples. CDR3s include the opening cysteine and the closing phenylalanine or tryptophan.

v_call: TRBV28
j_call: TRBJ2-7
cdr3_aa: CASSLQYEQYF

v_call: TRBV5-4
j_call: TRBJ2-1
cdr3_aa: CASSPAAGKSSYNEQFF

v_call: TRBV14
j_call: TRBJ2-6
cdr3_aa: CASSQGKGRANVLTF

v_call: TRBV12-3/TRBV12-4
j_call: TRBJ1-1
cdr3_aa: CASSFAGGTEAFF

v_call: TRBV28
j_call: TRBJ1-1
cdr3_aa: CASSGVTEAFF

v_call: TRBV20-1
j_call: TRBJ1-2
cdr3_aa: CSARGQILNYGYTF

v_call: TRBV6-6
j_call: TRBJ2-7
cdr3_aa: CASSTRDRVHEQYF

v_call: TRBV6-5
j_call: TRBJ1-5
cdr3_aa: CASRAGGASNQPQHF

v_call: TRBV28
j_call: TRBJ2-7
cdr3_aa: CASIGPGETFEQYF

v_call: TRBV7-2
j_call: TRBJ1-1
cdr3_aa: CASSLFGGRTEAFF

v_call: TRBV7-6
j_call: TRBJ2-3
cdr3_aa: CASSLFKLAWGSTDTQYF

v_call: TRBV27
j_call: TRBJ2-7
cdr3_aa: CASSFGAGPFAEQYF

v_call: TRBV19
j_call: TRBJ2-1
cdr3_aa: CASSIAVADEQFF

v_call: TRBV6-5
j_call: TRBJ1-2
cdr3_aa: CASSKTGGAYGYTF

v_call: TRBV29-1
j_call: TRBJ1-1
cdr3_aa: CSVEQDTEAFF

v_call: TRBV29-1
j_call: TRBJ2-1
cdr3_aa: CSGRDPAVEQFF

v_call: TRBV20-1
j_call: TRBJ2-1
cdr3_aa: CSASGLAGESEQFF

v_call: TRBV6-2/TRBV6-3
j_call: TRBJ1-2
cdr3_aa: CASSYTTGNYGYTF

v_call: TRBV9
j_call: TRBJ1-1
cdr3_aa: CASSPVGGSTVEAFF

v_call: TRBV27
j_call: TRBJ1-2
cdr3_aa: CASRGRHYGYTF

v_call: TRBV29-1
j_call: TRBJ2-1
cdr3_aa: CSVVRVAYNEQFF

v_call: TRBV7-2
j_call: TRBJ1-5
cdr3_aa: CASSLGQLSNQPQHF